The 24 T cell receptor beta chains reported below all come from one sample, sequenced in a study of blood T cell repertoires in COVID-19. Using immunoSEQ multiplex PCR, the repertoire was profiled, and TCRdb retains in-frame clones only, with some absent. This sample has 85,000 to 130,000 clones, with 65% to 90% found just once. Material for sequencing was PBMCs or T cells enriched from blood (not recorded which). The receptors originated from a woman in her fifties or sixties who had recovered from COVID-19.

This sequence joins TRBV7-9 and TRBJ2-5; 7 positions match TRBD1. Germline V gene sequence: CDR1 SEHNR, CDR2 FQNEAQ (reference sequence). The CDR3 consists of 15 residues. The V gene end was trimmed by 2 bases and the J gene end by 1 base; junction bases not matched to a gene: 4. CDR3 bases: TGTGCCAGCAGCTTATATAGGGGGCCCCAAGAGACCCAGTACTTC. Amino acids: CASSLYRGPQETQYF. Based on the CDR3 plus reference TRBV7-9 and TRBJ2-5, the full variable domain is DTGVSQNPRHKITKRGQNVTFRCDPISEHNRLYWYRQTLGQGPEFLTYFQNEAQLEKSRLLSDRFSAERPKGSFSTLEIQRTEQGDSAMYLCASSLYRGPQETQYFGPGTRLLVL.

This chain connects TRBV24-1 to TRBJ2-1, with 7 bases identical to TRBD1. V was clipped by 9 bases and J by 9 bases; unmatched bases: 10. The CDR3 contains 13 residues. Germline CDR1 KGHDR, CDR2 SFDVKD. CDR3 in amino acids: CATSRTGLPEQFF. CDR3 DNA: TGTGCCACCTCCCGGACAGGCCTTCCTGAGCAGTTCTTC.

The chain employs TRBV5-1 and TRBJ2-3, with TRBD2 matching 8 bases. V lost 3 bases and J lost 4; bases outside the gene matches: 10. This CDR3 spans 16 amino acids. Germline CDR1 and CDR2: SGHRS and YFSETQ. The CDR3, as DNA: TGCGCCAGCAGCTCGGACGGGACTAGGCTGCCAGATACGCAGTATTTT. Its protein product is CASSSDGTRLPDTQYF.

This chain joins TRBV28 and TRBJ2-5; a possible D gene is TRBD1 (5 bases). The germline V and J ends were trimmed by 4 bases and 3 bases, with 18 bases remaining between them. This CDR3 spans 16 amino acids. Germline-derived CDR1 and CDR2 are MDHEN and SYDVKM. CDR3 nucleotide sequence: TGTGCCAGCAGTTCCTATACGGGTCAGGGAAAAGAGACCCAGTACTTC. Encoded protein: CASSSYTGQGKETQYF.

The J gene is TRBJ2-3, the V gene TRBV7-3, with TRBD2 matching over 9 bases. The CDR3 is made up of 15 amino acids. V was pared by 3 bases and J by 4 bases, with 5 bases of the junction left unmatched. Germline V gene sequence: CDR1 SGHTA, CDR2 FQGTGA. CDR3 sequence reads: CASSFSGGGPDTQYF. The CDR3 bases are TGTGCCAGCAGCTTTAGCGGGGGTGGTCCAGATACGCAGTATTTT.

The chain recombines TRBV28 with TRBJ2-7, with a possible D match to TRBD2 (5 bases). Trimming removed 6 bases from V and 4 bases from J, with 16 bases in between. Per the germline V gene, CDR1 is MDHEN and CDR2 is SYDVKM. This CDR3 comprises 14 residues. The CDR3 loop reads CASSPRGSEYEQYF. For the CDR3, the DNA is TGTGCCAGCAGCCCTCGAGGTAGCGAATACGAGCAGTACTTC.

This rearrangement joins TRBV9 to TRBJ2-7; D call uncertain. This CDR3 spans 14 amino acids. Germline-derived CDR1 and CDR2 are SGDLS and YYNGEE. V was trimmed by 2 bases and J by 2 bases, leaving 11 bases between them. The CDR3 loop reads CASSVEQIPYEQYF. In nucleotides, the CDR3 is TGTGCCAGCAGCGTTGAGCAAATACCCTACGAGCAGTACTTC.

This clone has just one count. The V and J genes are TRBV10-2 and TRBJ2-3; 9 nucleotides align to TRBD1. CDR1 and CDR2 from the germline V gene are WSHSY and SAAADI. The J segment lost 4 bases and the V segment lost 6 bases, leaving 2 bases of the junction unmatched. The CDR3 is 13 residues long. The CDR3 nucleotides are TGCGCCAGCAGGGGACAGGGCGCAGATACGCAGTATTTT. Translation: CASRGQGADTQYF.

The rearrangement uses TRBV19 and TRBJ1-5; 8 positions match TRBD1. V lost 5 bases to trimming and J lost 5 bases; unmatched junction nucleotides: 11. Germline-derived CDR1 and CDR2 are LNHDA and SQIVND (reference sequence). This CDR3 comprises 16 residues. The CDR3 region has the DNA TGTGCCAGTAGTCCTCCCTTCACAGGGGGGTATCAGCCCCAGCATTTT. Protein: CASSPPFTGGYQPQHF. Supplemented by reference TRBV19 and TRBJ1-5, the full variable domain reads DGGITQSPKYLFRKEGQNVTLSCEQNLNHDAMYWYRQDPGQGLRLIYYSQIVNDFQKGDIAEGYSVSREKKESFPLTVTSAQKNPTAFYLCASSPPFTGGYQPQHFGDGTRLSIL.

The genes are TRBV18 and TRBJ2-2; the D gene is possibly TRBD1 (6 bases). Germline CDR1 reads KGHSH; CDR2 reads LQKENI. V lost 4 bases to trimming and J lost 2 bases, with 11 bases between them. The CDR3 contains 15 residues. This CDR3 is CASSLNRENTGELFF. DNA of the CDR3: TGTGCCAGCTCACTCAACAGGGAAAACACCGGGGAGCTGTTTTTT.

The chain combines TRBV5-1 with TRBJ2-2, with TRBD1 matching 8 bases. The germline gives CDR1 SGHRS, CDR2 YFSETQ. V lost 0 bases and J lost 3; bases outside the gene matches: 4. The CDR3 extends over 16 amino acids. CDR3 sequence (DNA): TGCGCCAGCAGCTTGGTGGACAGGGTGGACACCGGGGAGCTGTTTTTT. This translates into CASSLVDRVDTGELFF.

This rearrangement joins TRBV27 to TRBJ1-2; 8 nucleotides agree with TRBD1. The germline CDR1 and CDR2 sequences are MNHEY and SMNVEV (reference sequence). The ends lost 2 bases at V and 8 bases at J; junction bases unmatched: 4. The CDR3 has 13 residues. The CDR3 sequence is CASSLVAGGGYTF. The CDR3 DNA is TGTGCCAGCAGTTTAGTGGCAGGGGGCGGCTACACCTTC.

This chain's CDR3 is CASSRDSSTDTQYF. The CDR3, as DNA: TGTGCCAGCTCTAGAGACAGTAGCACAGATACGCAGTATTTT. The J gene is TRBJ2-3, the V gene TRBV9; D is possibly TRBD1 (5 bases). The germline V gene has CDR1 SGDLS and CDR2 YYNGEE. The CDR3 spans 14 residues. V shed 7 bases and J shed 0 bases, with 12 bases lying between them.

The chain is built from TRBV10-3 and TRBJ2-1, with a tentative D call TRBD2 (5 bases). The CDR3 length is 17 residues. With 4 bases removed from V and 3 bases from J, the gap between germline ends came to 19 bases. Per germline, CDR1 ENHRY and CDR2 SYGVKD. CDR3 DNA: TGTGCCATCAGTGGTCGACTGACGAAAGACTACTACAATGAGCAGTTCTTC. It yields the protein CAISGRLTKDYYNEQFF.

This clone was seen a few times. The chain is built from TRBV3-1 (or the pseudogene TRBV3-2) and TRBJ1-5; TRBD1 aligns across 9 bases. Germline CDR1 is LGHDT and CDR2 is YNNKEL (reference sequence). Trimming removed 2 bases from V and 4 bases from J; junction bases left unmatched: 3. The CDR3 covers 15 residues. The CDR3 sequence: CASSQTGTGNQPQHF. CDR3 in DNA: TGTGCCAGCAGCCAAACCGGGACAGGGAATCAGCCCCAGCATTTT.

This rearrangement joins TRBV27 to TRBJ1-2, with TRBD1 matching 7 bases. V was pared by 1 base and J by 7 bases, with 9 bases of the junction left unmatched. The CDR3 runs to 15 residues. The germline V gene has CDR1 MNHEY and CDR2 SMNVEV (reference sequence). The CDR3 nucleotides read TGTGCCAGCAGTTTATTTTTTCGACAGGGAATTGGCTACACCTTC. This translates into CASSLFFRQGIGYTF.

V usage is TRBV15 and J usage is TRBJ1-1; 8 nucleotides line up with TRBD1. Germline V lookup: CDR1 LNHNV, CDR2 YYDKDF (reference sequence). The CDR3 is 14 amino acids. V lost 4 bases and J lost 7; bases outside the gene matches: 8. CDR3 DNA sequence: TGTGCCACCAGCACAGGACAGGGAAGGGATGAAGCTTTCTTT. Its translation: CATSTGQGRDEAFF.

The rearrangement uses TRBV11-2 and TRBJ2-5, with 9 bases matching TRBD2. The CDR3 loop spans 16 amino acids. Trimming removed 1 base from V and 4 bases from J; junction bases left unmatched: 7. The germline V gene has CDR1 SGHAT and CDR2 FQNNGV. The DNA for the CDR3 is TGTGCCAGCAGCTTAGTTGCGGGGGGGCGGGTAGAGACCCAGTACTTC. Amino acid sequence: CASSLVAGGRVETQYF.

The rearrangement uses TRBV18 and TRBJ2-1; TRBD2 agrees at 8 bases. Germline CDR1 is KGHSH and CDR2 is LQKENI. V was pared by 2 bases and J by 7 bases, with 7 bases of the junction left unmatched. This CDR3 contains 15 residues. The DNA of the CDR3 is TGTGCCAGCTCACCAGGGGGACTAGGGTTGAATGAGCAGTTCTTC. The encoded protein is CASSPGGLGLNEQFF.

The rearrangement uses TRBV7-9 and TRBJ1-4, with TRBD1 as a possible D gene (6 bases). The CDR3 runs 16 residues. Per the germline V gene, CDR1 is SEHNR and CDR2 is FQNEAQ (reference sequence). Trimming cost V 0 bases and J 5 bases, with 13 bases left between them. The CDR3 protein is CASSLAQGRRNEKLFF. The CDR3 coding sequence is TGTGCCAGCAGCTTAGCACAGGGCAGAAGAAATGAAAAACTGTTTTTT.

The chain employs TRBV4-1 and TRBJ2-2, with 9 positions matching TRBD2. Germline CDR1 MGHRA, CDR2 YSYEKL. This CDR3 region has 17 residues. With 4 bases clipped from V and 1 base from J, the junction kept 7 bases outside the gene matches. CDR3 residues: CASSRAGTSRNTGELFF. The CDR3 bases are TGCGCCAGCAGCCGAGCCGGGACTAGCCGGAACACCGGGGAGCTGTTTTTT.

The DNA of the CDR3 is TGTGCCAGTAGTACCCGGACAGGGGCCACTGAAGCTTTCTTT. Amino acid sequence: CASSTRTGATEAFF. V gene TRBV19 combines with J gene TRBJ1-1; 9 positions agree with TRBD1. This CDR3 contains 14 residues. J was trimmed by 4 bases and V by 4 bases; bases with no gene match: 4. Germline CDR1 and CDR2: LNHDA and SQIVND (reference sequence).

The chain carries TRBV27 and TRBJ2-3; 15 bases match TRBD2. J was trimmed by 3 bases and V by 5 bases; bases with no gene match: 6. The germline gives CDR1 MNHEY, CDR2 SMNVEV (reference sequence). CDR3 length equals 17 residues. CDR3 in amino acids: CASSGRTSGRDTDTQYF. For the CDR3, the DNA is TGTGCCAGCAGTGGTCGGACTAGCGGGAGGGATACAGATACGCAGTATTTT.

J is TRBJ2-5 and V is TRBV14; 7 bases map to TRBD1. The CDR3 runs 15 residues. CDR1 is SGHDN, CDR2 FVKESK, per germline. After removal of 1 base from V and 0 bases from J, the junction contained 2 bases not matched to a gene. The CDR3 region has the DNA TGTGCCAGCAGCCAAGCCAGGGGGTACCAAGAGACCCAGTACTTC. Amino acids: CASSQARGYQETQYF.